The present TCR beta chain was sequenced within a study of blood T cell repertoires in COVID-19. Assay used: immunoSEQ multiplex PCR; TCRdb lists only in-frame clones, some missing. This table has some 74,000 clones, about 80% appearing once. This clone was counted a single time. Germline V gives CDR1 SNHLY, CDR2 FYNNEI. Between the trimmed V and J ends, which lost 2 bases and 3 bases, there was a span of 11 bases. This CDR3 has 14 residues. V usage is TRBV2 and J usage is TRBJ2-7, with unresolved D. Sequenced sample: peripheral blood. This TCR was recovered from a man older than 75 with acute or convalescent COVID-19. The CDR3 nucleotides are TGTGCCAGCAGTGAATCCGAGGTGAACTACGAGCAGTACTTC. Amino acids: CASSESEVNYEQYF.